The rows below give T cell receptor beta chains drawn from one sample of a study of blood T cells in healthy people across ages. TCRdb recomputed calls from the 5' RACE reads with MiXCR, one row per CDR3 protein. The sample has about 760,000 distinct CDR3 sequences, approximately 53% seen once. Sequencing was done on a sample of blood. The source is a man aged 40-49 years in good health. CDR3s include the opening cysteine and the closing phenylalanine or tryptophan.

TRBV5-5	TRBJ1-5	CASSPGAVGAWGNQPQHF
TRBV7-2	TRBJ2-3	CASSATQGAGTQYF
TRBV29-1	TRBJ2-6	CSVEVGANVLTF
TRBV18	TRBJ1-2	CASSSQGADGYTF
TRBV7-2	TRBJ2-1	CASSLATAKSYNEQFF
TRBV9	TRBJ2-2	CASSVTSGGLFAGELFF
TRBV12-3/TRBV12-4	TRBJ2-3	CASTHVLATRTDTQYF
TRBV7-2	TRBJ2-7	CASSPDRVAYEQYF
TRBV27	TRBJ2-1	CASSSTLGWDDEQFF
TRBV3-1	TRBJ1-2	CASSQIVANYGYTF
TRBV20-1	TRBJ2-7	CSARSSSGYEQYF
TRBV28	TRBJ2-7	CASSHDREIIYEQYF
TRBV28	TRBJ2-4	CASSPGEGLLNIQYF
TRBV7-2	TRBJ1-5	CASSLAARTGGNQPQHF
TRBV20-1	TRBJ1-2	CSATQVQGRYGYTF
TRBV6-5	TRBJ1-2	CASSSLDRGYTF
TRBV20-1	TRBJ1-5	CSATTVQGHRKDSNQPQHF
TRBV7-8	TRBJ1-1	CASSRAGGDTEAFF
TRBV20-1	TRBJ2-7	CSARDPQLREQYF
TRBV12-3/TRBV12-4	TRBJ2-3	CASSRQGPLDTQYF
TRBV24-1	TRBJ1-6	CATKTGRNSPLHF
TRBV27	TRBJ2-5	CASSAGFAGLETQYF
TRBV7-3	TRBJ1-2	CASSFDQGSRGYTF
TRBV7-2	TRBJ2-1	CASSLGDRADEQFF
TRBV10-3	TRBJ1-1	CAITAGTVNTEAFF
TRBV6-6	TRBJ1-1	CASSYLPGWVDTEAFF
TRBV7-2	TRBJ2-7	CASSLAGVGEQYF
TRBV5-1	TRBJ2-5	CASSAVSGHQETQYF
TRBV7-6	TRBJ2-1	CASSSQSGSYNEQFF
TRBV3-1	TRBJ2-1	CASSQETGEQFF
TRBV3-1	TRBJ2-5	CASSQDPRVETQYF
TRBV12-3/TRBV12-4	NA	CASSSTLAGEHNEQYF
TRBV5-5	TRBJ2-3	CASSFEGPDTQYF
TRBV12-3/TRBV12-4	TRBJ1-1	CASSRRQGAWTEAFF
TRBV4-3	NA	CASSQDTGVKTQYF
TRBV6-5	TRBJ2-4	CASSYSFAVLAKNIQYF
TRBV6-2/TRBV6-3	TRBJ1-1	CASSQARQAWEAFF
TRBV7-2	TRBJ1-6	CASSLTNINSPLHF
TRBV20-1	TRBJ2-3	CSASTRDIRWDTQYF
TRBV6-6	TRBJ2-7	CASSQGHSYEQYF
TRBV2	TRBJ2-5	CARNDRVRETQYF
TRBV2	TRBJ2-5	CASSGIGTNQETQYF
TRBV20-1	TRBJ1-2	CSARAHRDMNGYTF
TRBV27	TRBJ2-3	CASSLGGPQYF
TRBV7-7	TRBJ2-1	CASSLNMDYNEQFF
TRBV6-1	TRBJ2-3	CASSEAGGTTDTQYF
TRBV29-1	TRBJ1-2	CSVGETGAGYTF
TRBV12-3/TRBV12-4	TRBJ1-5	CASSGTGRIQPQHF
TRBV7-2	TRBJ2-5	CASSLVGQVQETQYF
TRBV11-2	TRBJ2-6	CASRPGQGSSGANVLTF
TRBV5-6	TRBJ1-5	CASSSRGGHNQPQHF
TRBV20-1	TRBJ2-5	CSAREGRAREETQYF
TRBV28	TRBJ2-7	CASTLTGRYEQYF
TRBV27	TRBJ1-2	CASSLRGAQGCTF
TRBV5-1	TRBJ2-1	CASSHTPGPKIYNEQFF
TRBV10-3	TRBJ1-2	CAISEFGTGRSFFDGYTF
TRBV20-1	TRBJ2-3	CRPDTQYF